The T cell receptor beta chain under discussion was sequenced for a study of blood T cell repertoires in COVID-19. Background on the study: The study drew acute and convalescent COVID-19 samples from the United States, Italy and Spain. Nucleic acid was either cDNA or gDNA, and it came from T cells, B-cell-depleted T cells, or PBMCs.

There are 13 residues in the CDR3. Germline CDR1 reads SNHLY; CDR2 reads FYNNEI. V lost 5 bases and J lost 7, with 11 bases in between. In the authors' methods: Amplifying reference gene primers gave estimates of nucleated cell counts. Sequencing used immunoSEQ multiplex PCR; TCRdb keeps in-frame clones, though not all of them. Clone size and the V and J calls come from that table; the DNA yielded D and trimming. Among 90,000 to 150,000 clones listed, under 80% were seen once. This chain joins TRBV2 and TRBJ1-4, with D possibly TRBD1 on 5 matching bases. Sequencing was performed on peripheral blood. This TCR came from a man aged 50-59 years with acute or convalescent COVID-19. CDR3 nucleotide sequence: TGTGCCAGCAGTCAGGGAGGCACTGAAAAACTGTTTTTT. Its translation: CASSQGGTEKLFF.